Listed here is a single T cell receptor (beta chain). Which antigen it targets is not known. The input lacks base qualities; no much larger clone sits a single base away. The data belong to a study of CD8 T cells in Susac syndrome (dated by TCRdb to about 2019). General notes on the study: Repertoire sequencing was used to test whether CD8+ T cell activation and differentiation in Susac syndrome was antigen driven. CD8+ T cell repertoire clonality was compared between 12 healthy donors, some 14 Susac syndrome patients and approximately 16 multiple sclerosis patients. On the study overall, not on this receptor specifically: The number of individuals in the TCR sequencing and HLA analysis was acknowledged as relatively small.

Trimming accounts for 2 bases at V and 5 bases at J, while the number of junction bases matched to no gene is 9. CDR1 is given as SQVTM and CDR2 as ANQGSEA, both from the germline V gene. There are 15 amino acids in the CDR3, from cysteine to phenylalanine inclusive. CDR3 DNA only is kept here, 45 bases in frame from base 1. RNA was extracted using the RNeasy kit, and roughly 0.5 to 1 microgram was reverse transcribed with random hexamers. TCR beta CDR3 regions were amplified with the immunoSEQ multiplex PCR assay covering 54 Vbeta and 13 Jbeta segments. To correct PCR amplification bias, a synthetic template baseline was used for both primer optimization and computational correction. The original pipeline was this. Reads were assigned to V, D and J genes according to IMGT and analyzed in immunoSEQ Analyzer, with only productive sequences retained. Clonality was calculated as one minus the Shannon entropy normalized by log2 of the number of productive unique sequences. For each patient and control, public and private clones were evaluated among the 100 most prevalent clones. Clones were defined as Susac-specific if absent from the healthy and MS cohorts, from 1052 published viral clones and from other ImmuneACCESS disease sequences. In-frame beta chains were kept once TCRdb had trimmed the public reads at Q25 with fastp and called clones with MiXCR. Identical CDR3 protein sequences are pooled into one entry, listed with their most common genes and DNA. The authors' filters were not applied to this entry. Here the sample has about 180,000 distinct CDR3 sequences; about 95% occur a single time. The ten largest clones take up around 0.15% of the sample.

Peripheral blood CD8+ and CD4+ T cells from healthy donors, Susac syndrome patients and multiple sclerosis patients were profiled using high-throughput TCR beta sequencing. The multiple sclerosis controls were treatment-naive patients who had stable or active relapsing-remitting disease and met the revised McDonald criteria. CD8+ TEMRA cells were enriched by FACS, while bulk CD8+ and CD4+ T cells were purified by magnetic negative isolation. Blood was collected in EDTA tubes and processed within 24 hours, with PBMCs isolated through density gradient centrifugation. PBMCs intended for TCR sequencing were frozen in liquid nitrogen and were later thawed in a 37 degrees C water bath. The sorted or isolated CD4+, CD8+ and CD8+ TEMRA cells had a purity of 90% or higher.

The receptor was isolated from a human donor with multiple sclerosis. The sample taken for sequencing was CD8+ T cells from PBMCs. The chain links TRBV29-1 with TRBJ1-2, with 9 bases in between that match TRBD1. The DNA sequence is TGCAGCGTTGAAACCAGGACAGGGGTTGGGTATGGCTACACCTTC. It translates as CSVETRTGVGYGYTF.